A single T cell receptor beta chain is shown here with its context. This sample stems from a study of CD8 T cells in Susac syndrome. The CDR3 is 17 amino acids. CDR1 and CDR2 from the germline V gene are SQVTM and ANQGSEA. V trimming: 2 bases; J trimming: 5 bases; junction bases outside the gene matches: 9. The T cells that were sequenced for TCR beta were CD8+ and CD4+ cells from blood. Healthy donors constituted the controls, which were matched for age and sex. TEMRA cells were FACS-enriched, unlike CD8+ and CD4+ T cells, which were negatively isolated. With random hexamers, roughly 0.45 to 1 ug RNA was reverse transcribed. An immunoSEQ multiplex PCR amplified TCR beta CDR3 over 54 Vbeta and 13 Jbeta. TCRdb used MiXCR to reprocess the immunoSEQ multiplex PCR reads, holding one entry per CDR3 protein. The table records about 190,000 distinct CDR3 sequences, about 95% of them present only once.

The V call is TRBV29-1, the J call TRBJ2-3, with 14 bases fitting TRBD2. Sequencing used CD4+ T cells from PBMCs. This receptor was taken from a human donor in good health. The CDR3 reads CSVEWAQGLAGVDTQYF. The CDR3, as DNA: TGCAGCGTTGAATGGGCCCAGGGACTAGCGGGAGTAGATACGCAGTATTTT.